These T cell receptor beta chains were read from a single sample in a study of shared clonotypes between healthy human individuals. The table came from immunoSEQ multiplex PCR; TCRdb's copy has only in-frame clones and leaves some out. The sample records 2 million to 2.5 million clones, under 97% being singletons. The specimen sequenced was naive CD4+ T cells sorted from blood. These receptors came from a man in his late teens or twenties in good health. Each CDR3 is given with its conserved first and last residue. D genes are given only for firm matches. Only part of the rows carry a size: once, few, many, or a class if the clone is expanded.

size: .; D: TRBD2; J: TRBJ2-1; V: TRBV19; DNA: TGTGCCAGTACCACACTAGCGGGAGTGGGGAATGAGCAGTTCTTC; CDR3: CASTTLAGVGNEQFF
size: .; D: .; J: TRBJ1-4; V: TRBV5-1; DNA: TGCGCCAGCAGCCCTGGTTTAATGGGGGAAAAACTGTTTTTT; CDR3: CASSPGLMGEKLFF
size: .; D: .; J: TRBJ1-3; V: TRBV11-2; DNA: TGTGCCAGCACCGGGGGAAACACCATATATTTT; CDR3: CASTGGNTIYF
size: .; D: TRBD1; J: TRBJ2-3; V: TRBV7-3; DNA: TGTGCCAGCAGCATCGACAGGGGTACGCAGTATTTT; CDR3: CASSIDRGTQYF
size: .; D: TRBD1; J: TRBJ1-5; V: TRBV7-9; DNA: TGTGCCAGCAGCTTAGGGGCGGGACAGGGGGCGAATCAGCCCCAGCATTTT; CDR3: CASSLGAGQGANQPQHF
size: .; D: .; J: TRBJ1-5; V: TRBV6-1; DNA: TGTGCCAGCAGCACGGAATATAGCAATCAGCCCCAGCATTTT; CDR3: CASSTEYSNQPQHF
size: .; D: .; J: TRBJ1-4; V: TRBV4-1; DNA: TGCGCCAGCAGCCACGGAGCGGGGGCTGCTTTTGAAAAACTGTTTTTT; CDR3: CASSHGAGAAFEKLFF
size: .; D: TRBD2; J: TRBJ2-3; V: TRBV28; DNA: TGTGCCAGCAGTTCCTCCCTCACCCGGACTAGCGGGAGAGATACGCAGTATTTT; CDR3: CASSSSLTRTSGRDTQYF
size: .; D: TRBD1; J: TRBJ1-5; V: TRBV6-5; DNA: TGTGCCAGCGGGGTGGACAGGAATAGCAATCAGCCCCAGCATTTT; CDR3: CASGVDRNSNQPQHF
size: .; D: .; J: TRBJ1-3; V: TRBV9; DNA: TGTGCCAGCAGCGTAGGAGCCGAGGGAAACACCATATATTTT; CDR3: CASSVGAEGNTIYF
size: .; D: .; J: TRBJ1-2; V: TRBV7-8; DNA: TGTGCCAGCAGCTTAGACCGAGCTAACTATGGCTACACCTTC; CDR3: CASSLDRANYGYTF
size: .; D: .; J: TRBJ2-3; V: TRBV28; DNA: TGTGCCAGCAATTCACCGGGCCTCTTAAAAGATACGCAGTATTTT; CDR3: CASNSPGLLKDTQYF
size: .; D: TRBD1; J: TRBJ2-1; V: TRBV5-1; DNA: TGCGCCAGCAGCGGAGGACAGGGGTTGAATGAGCAGTTCTTC; CDR3: CASSGGQGLNEQFF
size: .; D: .; J: TRBJ2-7; V: TRBV7-2; DNA: TGTGCCAGCAGCCAATCCACGACGGGTCTGGGCGAGCAGTACTTC; CDR3: CASSQSTTGLGEQYF
size: .; D: .; J: TRBJ2-1; V: TRBV11-2; DNA: TGTGCCAGCAGCTTAGATCTACGGGGTGAGCAGTTCTTC; CDR3: CASSLDLRGEQFF
size: .; D: .; J: TRBJ2-7; V: TRBV6-5; DNA: TGTGCCAGCAGTTACTCGAATGCGGGATACTCCTACGAGCAGTACTTC; CDR3: CASSYSNAGYSYEQYF
size: .; D: TRBD1; J: TRBJ1-1; V: TRBV5-1; DNA: TGCGCGAGCACAGGACAGGGGAACACTGAAGCTTTCTTT; CDR3: CASTGQGNTEAFF
size: .; D: TRBD1; J: TRBJ1-2; V: TRBV5-1; DNA: TGCGCCAGCAGCTTGCAATTCGGGACAGGGTTGGGTGGCTACACCTTC; CDR3: CASSLQFGTGLGGYTF
size: .; D: .; J: TRBJ2-3; V: TRBV29-1; DNA: TGCAGCGCAGGACAGCGCACAGATACGCAGTATTTT; CDR3: CSAGQRTDTQYF
size: .; D: .; J: TRBJ2-3; V: TRBV6-4; DNA: TGTGCCAGCAGTGACTCGGGAAAGGGTAGCACAGATACGCAGTATTTT; CDR3: CASSDSGKGSTDTQYF
size: .; D: .; J: TRBJ2-2; V: TRBV11-2; DNA: TGTGCCAGCAGTCCAAGGCCGGGACCTATAACCGGGGAGCTGTTTTTT; CDR3: CASSPRPGPITGELFF
size: .; D: TRBD2; J: TRBJ2-3; V: TRBV25-1; DNA: TGTGCCAGTGGGGGTATAGCGGGGGGCACAGATACGCAGTATTTT; CDR3: CASGGIAGGTDTQYF
size: .; D: TRBD1; J: TRBJ1-1; V: TRBV6-5; DNA: TGTGCCAGCAGTTACAGCATGACAGGGGGAGCCACTGAAGCTTTCTTT; CDR3: CASSYSMTGGATEAFF
size: .; D: .; J: TRBJ1-2; V: TRBV27; DNA: TGTGCCAGCAGTTTGCGGTCGGACACAGCAAACCCTACTACCTTC; CDR3: CASSLRSDTANPTTF
size: .; D: .; J: TRBJ1-6; V: TRBV30; DNA: TGTGCCTGGGCTCAAGGATACAGGGATAATTCACCCCTCCACTTT; CDR3: CAWAQGYRDNSPLHF
size: .; D: TRBD2; J: TRBJ2-1; V: TRBV6-6; DNA: TGTGCCAGCACCTTAAGCGGGAGGGGAAGTAATGAGCAGTTCTTC; CDR3: CASTLSGRGSNEQFF
size: .; D: TRBD2; J: TRBJ2-3; V: TRBV9; DNA: TGTGCCAGCAGCGTCGGACTAGCGGAAGATACGCAGTATTTT; CDR3: CASSVGLAEDTQYF
size: .; D: .; J: TRBJ1-3; V: TRBV30; DNA: TGTGCCTGGACCCCGGACAGCGCTGGAAACACCATATATTTT; CDR3: CAWTPDSAGNTIYF
size: .; D: .; J: TRBJ2-5; V: TRBV6-1; DNA: TGTGCCAGCAAGATGCAGATGGGGGGAGAGACCCAGTACTTC; CDR3: CASKMQMGGETQYF
size: .; D: TRBD2; J: TRBJ2-7; V: TRBV10-3; DNA: TGTGCCATCAGTGAGGTGGGGACTAGCGGGATCGGCCAGTACTTC; CDR3: CAISEVGTSGIGQYF
size: .; D: TRBD1; J: TRBJ1-6; V: TRBV9; DNA: TGTGCCAGCAGTGACAAGGACAGGGTAAATAATTCACCCCTCCACTTT; CDR3: CASSDKDRVNNSPLHF
size: once; D: .; J: TRBJ2-5; V: TRBV10-3; DNA: TGTGCCATCAGTGAGGTGCTGGGGGGAGAGACCCAGTACTTC; CDR3: CAISEVLGGETQYF
size: .; D: .; J: TRBJ1-2; V: TRBV29-1; DNA: TGCAGCGTTGATCGAGACTCCCGTAACTATGGCTACACCTTC; CDR3: CSVDRDSRNYGYTF
size: .; D: TRBD1; J: TRBJ2-2; V: TRBV4-1; DNA: TGCGCCAGCACGTCAGGACAGGGTGGGAACACCGGGGAGCTGTTTTTT; CDR3: CASTSGQGGNTGELFF
size: once; D: .; J: TRBJ1-5; V: TRBV19; DNA: TGTGCCAGTACCCGGGACACCGATCAGCCCCAGCATTTT; CDR3: CASTRDTDQPQHF
size: .; D: .; J: TRBJ2-5; V: TRBV6-5; DNA: TGTGCCAGCAGTTACTCTGCGGGACGAGGTGGGGAGACCCAGTACTTC; CDR3: CASSYSAGRGGETQYF
size: .; D: .; J: TRBJ2-1; V: TRBV5-1; DNA: TGCGCCAGCAGCTTGCAGGGGGGCTCCTACAATGAGCAGTTCTTC; CDR3: CASSLQGGSYNEQFF
size: .; D: .; J: TRBJ2-5; V: TRBV10-3; DNA: TGTGCCATCAGCCCCCTGCGGGGTCAAGAGACCCAGTACTTC; CDR3: CAISPLRGQETQYF
size: .; D: .; J: TRBJ2-7; V: TRBV5-1; DNA: TGCGCCAGCACGGACGGCTACGAGCAGTACTTC; CDR3: CASTDGYEQYF
size: .; D: .; J: TRBJ1-6; V: TRBV5-1; DNA: TGCGCCAGCAGCTTAGCCATTCCAGGGGTAGGTTCACCCCTCCACTTT; CDR3: CASSLAIPGVGSPLHF
size: once; D: .; J: TRBJ2-5; V: TRBV30; DNA: TGTGCCTGGAATATGGGTTTGGGGGAGGAGACCCAGTACTTC; CDR3: CAWNMGLGEETQYF
size: once; D: .; J: TRBJ1-5; V: TRBV19; DNA: TGTGCCAGTAGTAGGGGGACTGGGGTTCAGCCCCAGCATTTT; CDR3: CASSRGTGVQPQHF
size: .; D: TRBD1; J: TRBJ2-7; V: TRBV7-6; DNA: TGTGCCAGCAGCTCACTCACAGGGGGTAGCTCCTACGAGCAGTACTTC; CDR3: CASSSLTGGSSYEQYF
size: .; D: .; J: TRBJ1-6; V: TRBV10-3; DNA: TGTGCCATCAGTGAGTCGAGTTATAATTCACCCCTCCACTTT; CDR3: CAISESSYNSPLHF
size: .; D: TRBD1; J: TRBJ2-7; V: TRBV29-1; DNA: TGCAGCGTCCGAGCAGGGGGCTTCCACGAGCAGTACTTC; CDR3: CSVRAGGFHEQYF
size: .; D: .; J: TRBJ2-5; V: TRBV7-6; DNA: TGTGCCAGCAGCCCCGGGGGCCAAGAGACCCAGTACTTC; CDR3: CASSPGGQETQYF
size: .; D: .; J: TRBJ2-3; V: TRBV4-3; DNA: TGCGCCAGCAGCCAAGATCACCTAGTGGGAGATACGCAGTATTTT; CDR3: CASSQDHLVGDTQYF
size: .; D: .; J: TRBJ1-2; V: TRBV28; DNA: TGTGCCAGCAGTCTTCGGGTCCCAGCCTATGGCTACACCTTC; CDR3: CASSLRVPAYGYTF
size: .; D: TRBD1; J: TRBJ2-7; V: TRBV30; DNA: TGTGCCTGGAGCTCCCTCGACAGGGCCTTCTACGAGCAGTACTTC; CDR3: CAWSSLDRAFYEQYF
size: .; D: .; J: TRBJ1-1; V: TRBV5-1; DNA: TGCGCCAGCAGCTTTCGGGAAAACACTGAAGCTTTCTTT; CDR3: CASSFRENTEAFF